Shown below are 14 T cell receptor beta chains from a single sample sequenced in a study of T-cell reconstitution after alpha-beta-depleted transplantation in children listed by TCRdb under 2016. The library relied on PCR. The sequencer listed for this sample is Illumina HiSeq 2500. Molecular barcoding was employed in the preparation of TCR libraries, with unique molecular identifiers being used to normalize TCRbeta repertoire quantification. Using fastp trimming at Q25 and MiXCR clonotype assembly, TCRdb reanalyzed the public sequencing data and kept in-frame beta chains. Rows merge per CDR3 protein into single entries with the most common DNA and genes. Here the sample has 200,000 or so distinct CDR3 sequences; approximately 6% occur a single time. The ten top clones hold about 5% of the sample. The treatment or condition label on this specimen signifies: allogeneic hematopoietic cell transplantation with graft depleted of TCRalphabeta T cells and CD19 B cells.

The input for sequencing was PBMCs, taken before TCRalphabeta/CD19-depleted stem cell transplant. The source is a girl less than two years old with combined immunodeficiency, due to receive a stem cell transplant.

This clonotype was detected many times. CDR3 in amino acids: CASSQVGLSTNEQFF. CDR3 DNA: TGCGCCAGCAGCCAAGTCGGATTATCGACGAATGAGCAGTTCTTC. The V and J genes are TRBV4-1 and TRBJ2-1; no firm D call. This CDR3 is built from 15 residues. Germline assignment: CDR1 MGHRA and CDR2 YSYEKL. Trimming left V 1 base short and J 7 bases short, with 14 bases between.

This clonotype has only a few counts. This CDR3 reads CSAILQGRGTEAFF. The CDR3 DNA reads TGCAGTGCTATACTACAGGGGCGGGGCACTGAAGCTTTCTTT. The J gene is TRBJ1-1, the V gene TRBV20-1; 7 nucleotides agree with TRBD1. Germline CDR1 and CDR2: DFQATT and SNEGSKA (reference sequence). V lost 4 bases, J lost 4 bases, and 9 bases stayed unmatched. The length of the CDR3 is 14 residues.

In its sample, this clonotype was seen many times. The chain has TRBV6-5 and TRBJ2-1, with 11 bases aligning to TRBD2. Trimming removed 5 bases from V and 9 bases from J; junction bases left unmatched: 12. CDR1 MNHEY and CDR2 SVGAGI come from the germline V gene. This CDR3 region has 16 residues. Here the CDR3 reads CASSPFDSGGAIEQFF. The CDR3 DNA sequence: TGTGCCAGCAGTCCATTTGATAGCGGGGGGGCCATTGAGCAGTTCTTC.

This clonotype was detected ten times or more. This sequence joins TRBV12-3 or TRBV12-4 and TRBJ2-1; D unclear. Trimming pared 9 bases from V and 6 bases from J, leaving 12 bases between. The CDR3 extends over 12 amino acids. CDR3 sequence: CASRRTTNEQFF. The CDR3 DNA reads TGTGCCAGTCGGCGCACCACCAATGAGCAGTTCTTC.

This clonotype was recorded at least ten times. The CDR3 bases are TGCAGTTTCGAGCGGGAGAGCTCCTACAATGAGCAGTTCTTC. Its protein product is CSFERESSYNEQFF. V is TRBV20-1 and J is TRBJ2-1, with 8 nucleotides matching TRBD2. CDR3 size: 14 residues. CDR1 is DFQATT and CDR2 is SNEGSKA in the germline V gene (reference sequence). The V segment lost 8 bases and the J segment 0 bases; nucleotides outside the gene matches: 6.

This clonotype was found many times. The CDR3 DNA sequence: TGTGCCAGCAGCTTAATGGGTCTAGCGAGTTGGACAGATACGCAGTATTTT. Translation gives CASSLMGLASWTDTQYF. The chain recombines TRBV7-2 with TRBJ2-3, with D possibly being TRBD2 (6 bases). The CDR3 contains 17 residues. Trimming stripped 2 bases from V and 3 bases from J, with 18 bases between. CDR1 SGHTA and CDR2 FQGNSA come from the germline V gene.

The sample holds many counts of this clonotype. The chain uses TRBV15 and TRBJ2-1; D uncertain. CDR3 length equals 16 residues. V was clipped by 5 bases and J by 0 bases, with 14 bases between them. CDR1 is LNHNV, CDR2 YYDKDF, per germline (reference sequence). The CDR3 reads CATSSGGVSSYNEQFF. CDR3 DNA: TGTGCCACCAGCTCCGGCGGAGTGAGCTCCTACAATGAGCAGTTCTTC. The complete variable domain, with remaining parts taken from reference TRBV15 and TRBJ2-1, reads DAMVIQNPRYQVTQFGKPVTLSCSQTLNHNVMYWYQQKSSQAPKLLFHYYDKDFNNEADTPDNFQSRRPNTSFCFLDIRSPGLGDTAMYLCATSSGGVSSYNEQFFGPGTRLTVL.

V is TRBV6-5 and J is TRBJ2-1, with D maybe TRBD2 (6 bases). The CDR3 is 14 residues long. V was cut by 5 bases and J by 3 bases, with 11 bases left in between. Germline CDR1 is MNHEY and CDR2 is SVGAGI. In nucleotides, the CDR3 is TGTGCCAGCAGTACCTTCGGGGGCTACAATGAGCAGTTCTTC. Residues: CASSTFGGYNEQFF.

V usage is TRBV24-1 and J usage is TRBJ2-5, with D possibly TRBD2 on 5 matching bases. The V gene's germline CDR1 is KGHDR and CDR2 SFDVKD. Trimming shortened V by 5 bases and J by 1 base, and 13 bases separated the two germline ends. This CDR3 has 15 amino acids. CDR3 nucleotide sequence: TGTGCCACCAGTGTCCGGGAAGGGATCCAAGAGACCCAGTACTTC. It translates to CATSVREGIQETQYF.

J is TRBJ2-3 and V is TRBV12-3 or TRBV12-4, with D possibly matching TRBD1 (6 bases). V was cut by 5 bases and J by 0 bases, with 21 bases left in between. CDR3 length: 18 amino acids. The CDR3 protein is CASSRQTGTPRSTDTQYF. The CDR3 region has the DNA TGTGCCAGCAGTCGTCAAACTGGGACACCCAGAAGCACAGATACGCAGTATTTT.

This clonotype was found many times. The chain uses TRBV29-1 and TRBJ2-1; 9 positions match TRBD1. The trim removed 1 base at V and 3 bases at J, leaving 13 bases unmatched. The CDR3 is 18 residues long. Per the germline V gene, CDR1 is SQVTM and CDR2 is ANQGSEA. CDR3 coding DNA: TGCAGCGTTGAAGGGAAGACAGGGGGTAAAGGGTACTACAATGAGCAGTTCTTC. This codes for CSVEGKTGGKGYYNEQFF.

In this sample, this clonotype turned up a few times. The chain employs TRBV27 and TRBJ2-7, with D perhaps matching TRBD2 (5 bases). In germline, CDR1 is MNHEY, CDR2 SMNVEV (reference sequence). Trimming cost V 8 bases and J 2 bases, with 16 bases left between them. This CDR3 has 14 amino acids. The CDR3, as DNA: TGTGCCAGCGCTGAAGGGAGAGGCGCCTACGAGCAGTACTTC. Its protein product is CASAEGRGAYEQYF.

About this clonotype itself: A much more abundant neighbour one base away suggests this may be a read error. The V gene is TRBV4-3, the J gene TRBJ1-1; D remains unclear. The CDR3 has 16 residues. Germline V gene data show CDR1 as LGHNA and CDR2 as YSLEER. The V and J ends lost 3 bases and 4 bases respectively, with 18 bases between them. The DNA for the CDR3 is TGCGCCAGCAGCCAGCGACGGAAAACTTTACTCACTGAAGCTTTCTTT. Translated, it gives CASSQRRKTLLTEAFF.

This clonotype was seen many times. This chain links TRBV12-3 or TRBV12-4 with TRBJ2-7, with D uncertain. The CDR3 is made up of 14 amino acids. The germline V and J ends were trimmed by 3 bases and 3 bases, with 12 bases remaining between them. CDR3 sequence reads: CASSFLRHNYEQYF. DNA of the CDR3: TGTGCCAGCAGTTTTTTACGACACAACTACGAGCAGTACTTC.